Given below is one T cell receptor beta chain in context. Sequencing used immunoSEQ multiplex PCR; TCRdb keeps in-frame clones, though not all of them. This table has almost 90,000 clones, roughly 89% appearing once. V lost 1 base to trimming and J lost 5 bases, with 7 bases between them. The CDR3 loop spans 12 amino acids. Germline V gene sequence: CDR1 SQVTM, CDR2 ANQGSEA. The sample originates from a study of OX40 agonist ivuxolimab in advanced cancers. Across the study: Patients got intravenous ivuxolimab at 0.01 to 10 mg/kg every 2 weeks.

The sample here was CD4+ or CD8+ T cells sorted from blood, taken in a trial of the OX40 agonist ivuxolimab. The receptor was derived from an adult with an advanced solid tumor such as melanoma, head and neck, liver or kidney cancer. The chain joins TRBV29-1 to TRBJ2-3, with D perhaps TRBD1 or TRBD2 (5 bases each). The CDR3 region has the DNA TGCAGCGTTGAAGGAGGGGAAGATACGCAGTATTTT. Residues: CSVEGGEDTQYF.